This TCR beta chain was recovered during a study of sequential checkpoint blockade in melanoma. The trim removed 7 bases at V and 4 bases at J, leaving 9 bases unmatched. This CDR3 is built from 14 residues. Germline CDR1 MDHEN, CDR2 SYDVKM. The table came from immunoSEQ multiplex PCR; TCRdb's copy has only in-frame clones and leaves some out. The sample has about 12,000 clones; about three quarters are singletons. Treatment specified: randomized to nivolumab then ipilimumab (arm A) or the reverse (arm B). The TCR originated in a human donor with melanoma. This sequence joins TRBV28 and TRBJ2-7, with 8 bases matching TRBD2. The source was CD8+ T cells sorted from blood (inferred from file names), collected from a patient given nivolumab and ipilimumab in sequence. DNA of the CDR3: TGTGCCAGCAATCAGTCTGGCGGGAGGTACGAGCAGTACTTC. This translates into CASNQSGGRYEQYF.